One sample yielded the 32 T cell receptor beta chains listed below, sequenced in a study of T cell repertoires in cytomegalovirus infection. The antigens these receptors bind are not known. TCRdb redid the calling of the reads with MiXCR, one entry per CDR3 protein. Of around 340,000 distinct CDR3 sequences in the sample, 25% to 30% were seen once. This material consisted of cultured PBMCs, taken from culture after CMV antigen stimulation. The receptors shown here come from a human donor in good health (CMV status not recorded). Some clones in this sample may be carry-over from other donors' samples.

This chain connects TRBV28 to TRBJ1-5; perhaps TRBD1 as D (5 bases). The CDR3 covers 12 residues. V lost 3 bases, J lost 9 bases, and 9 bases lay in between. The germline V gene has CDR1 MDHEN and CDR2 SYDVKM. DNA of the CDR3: TGTGCCAGCAGTTTCGGGGCGTCGCCCCAGCATTTT. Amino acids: CASSFGASPQHF.

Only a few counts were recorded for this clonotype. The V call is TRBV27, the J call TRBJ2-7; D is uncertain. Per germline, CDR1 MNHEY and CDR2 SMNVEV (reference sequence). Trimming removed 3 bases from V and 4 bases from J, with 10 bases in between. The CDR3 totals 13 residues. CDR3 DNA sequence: TGTGCCAGCAGTTTTTCCAGGTTTTACGAGCAGTACTTC. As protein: CASSFSRFYEQYF.

CDR3 in amino acids: CASSQGSFTEAFF. For the CDR3, the DNA is TGTGCCAGCAGCCAAGGTTCCTTCACTGAAGCTTTCTTT. The chain recombines TRBV14 with TRBJ1-1; D gene ambiguous. Trimming stripped 1 base from V and 4 bases from J, with 7 bases between. Germline assignment: CDR1 SGHDN and CDR2 FVKESK. CDR3 length: 13 amino acids.

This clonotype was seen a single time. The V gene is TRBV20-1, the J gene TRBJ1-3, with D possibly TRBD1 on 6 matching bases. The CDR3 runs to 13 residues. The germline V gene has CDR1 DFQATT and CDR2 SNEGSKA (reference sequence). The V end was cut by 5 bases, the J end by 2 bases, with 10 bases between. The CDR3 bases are TGCAGTGCTGAACAGGGTGCTGGAAACACCATATATTTT. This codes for CSAEQGAGNTIYF.

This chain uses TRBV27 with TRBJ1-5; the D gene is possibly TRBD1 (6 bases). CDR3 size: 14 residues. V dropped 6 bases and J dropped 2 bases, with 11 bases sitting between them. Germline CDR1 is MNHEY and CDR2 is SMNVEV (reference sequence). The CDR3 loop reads CASSAQGRNQPQHF. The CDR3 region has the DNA TGTGCCAGCAGCGCTCAGGGGCGCAATCAGCCCCAGCATTTT.

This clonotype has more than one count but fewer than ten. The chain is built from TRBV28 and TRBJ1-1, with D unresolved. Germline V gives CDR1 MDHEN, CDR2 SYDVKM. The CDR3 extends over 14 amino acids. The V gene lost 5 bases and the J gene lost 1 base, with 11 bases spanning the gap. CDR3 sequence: CASSMDGTNTEAFF. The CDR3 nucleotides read TGTGCCAGCAGTATGGACGGAACGAACACTGAAGCTTTCTTT.

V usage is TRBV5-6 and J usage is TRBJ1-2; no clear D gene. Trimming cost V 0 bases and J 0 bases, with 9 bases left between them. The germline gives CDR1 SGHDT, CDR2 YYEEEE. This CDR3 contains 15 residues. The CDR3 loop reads CASSLEVWTNYGYTF. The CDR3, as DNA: TGTGCCAGCAGCTTGGAAGTGTGGACTAACTATGGCTACACCTTC.

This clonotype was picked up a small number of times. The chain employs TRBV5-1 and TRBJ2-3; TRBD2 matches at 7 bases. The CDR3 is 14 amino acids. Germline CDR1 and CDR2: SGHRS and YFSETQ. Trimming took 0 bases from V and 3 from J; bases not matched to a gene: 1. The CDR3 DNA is TGCGCCAGCAGCTTGGAACTAGCGACAGATACGCAGTATTTT. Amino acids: CASSLELATDTQYF.

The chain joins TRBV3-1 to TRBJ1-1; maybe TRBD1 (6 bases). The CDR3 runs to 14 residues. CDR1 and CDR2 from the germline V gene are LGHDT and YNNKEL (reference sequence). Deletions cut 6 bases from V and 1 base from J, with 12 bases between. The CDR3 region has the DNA TGTGCCAGCAGGTATGGACAGACGAACACTGAAGCTTTCTTT. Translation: CASRYGQTNTEAFF.

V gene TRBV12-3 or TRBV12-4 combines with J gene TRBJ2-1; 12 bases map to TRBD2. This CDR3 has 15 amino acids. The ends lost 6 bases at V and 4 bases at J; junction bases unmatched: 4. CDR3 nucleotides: TGTGCCAGCAGGCTAGGACTAGCGGGGTACAATGAGCAGTTCTTC. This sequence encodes CASRLGLAGYNEQFF.

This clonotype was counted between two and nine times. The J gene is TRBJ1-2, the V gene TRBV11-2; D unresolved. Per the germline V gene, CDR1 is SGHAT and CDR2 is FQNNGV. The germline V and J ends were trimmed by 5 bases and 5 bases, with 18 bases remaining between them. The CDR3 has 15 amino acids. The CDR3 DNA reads TGTGCCAGCAGCCGGAACCACGGGCCCTTTTATGGCTACACCTTC. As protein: CASSRNHGPFYGYTF.

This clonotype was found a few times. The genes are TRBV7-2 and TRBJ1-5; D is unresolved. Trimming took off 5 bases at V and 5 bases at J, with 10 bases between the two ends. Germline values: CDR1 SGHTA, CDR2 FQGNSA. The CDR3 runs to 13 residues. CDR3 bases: TGTGCCAGCAGCCCCTATACCCATCAGCCCCAGCATTTT. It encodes CASSPYTHQPQHF.

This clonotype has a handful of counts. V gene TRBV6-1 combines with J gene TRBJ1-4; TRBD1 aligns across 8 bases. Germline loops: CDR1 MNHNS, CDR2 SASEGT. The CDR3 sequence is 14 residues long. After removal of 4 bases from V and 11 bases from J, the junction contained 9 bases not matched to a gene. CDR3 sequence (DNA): TGTGCCAGCAGTGCTTGGACAGGGAGGGAGAAACTGTTTTTT. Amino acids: CASSAWTGREKLFF.

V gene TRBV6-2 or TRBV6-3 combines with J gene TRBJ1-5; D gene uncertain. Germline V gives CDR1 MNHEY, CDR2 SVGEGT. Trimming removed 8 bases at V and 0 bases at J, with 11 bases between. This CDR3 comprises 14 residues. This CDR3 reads CASGGRYSNQPQHF. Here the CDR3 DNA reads TGTGCCAGCGGCGGGAGGTATAGCAATCAGCCCCAGCATTTT.

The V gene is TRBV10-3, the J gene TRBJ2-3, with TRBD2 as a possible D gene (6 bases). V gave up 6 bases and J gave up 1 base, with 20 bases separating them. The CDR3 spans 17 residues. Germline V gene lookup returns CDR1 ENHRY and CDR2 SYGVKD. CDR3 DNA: TGTGCCATCAGGGGGGACGGCGGGACCTATGGCACAGATACGCAGTATTTT. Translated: CAIRGDGGTYGTDTQYF.

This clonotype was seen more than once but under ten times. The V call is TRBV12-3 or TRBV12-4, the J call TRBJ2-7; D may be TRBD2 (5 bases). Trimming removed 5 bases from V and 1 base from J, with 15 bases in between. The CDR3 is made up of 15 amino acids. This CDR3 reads CASSPVGAQSYEQYF. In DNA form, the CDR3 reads TGTGCCAGCAGTCCCGTGGGAGCGCAGTCCTACGAGCAGTACTTC.

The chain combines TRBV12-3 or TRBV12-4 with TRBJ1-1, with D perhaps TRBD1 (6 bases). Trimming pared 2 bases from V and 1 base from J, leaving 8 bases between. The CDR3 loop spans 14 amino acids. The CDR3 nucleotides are TGTGCCAGCAGTTTATGGGACAAGAACACTGAAGCTTTCTTT. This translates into CASSLWDKNTEAFF.

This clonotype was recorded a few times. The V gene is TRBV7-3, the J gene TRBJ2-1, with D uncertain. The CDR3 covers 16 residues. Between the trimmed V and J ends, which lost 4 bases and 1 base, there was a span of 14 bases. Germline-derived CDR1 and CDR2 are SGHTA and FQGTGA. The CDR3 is CASSSYHRNSYNEQFF. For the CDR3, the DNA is TGTGCCAGCAGCTCCTATCACCGTAATTCCTACAATGAGCAGTTCTTC.

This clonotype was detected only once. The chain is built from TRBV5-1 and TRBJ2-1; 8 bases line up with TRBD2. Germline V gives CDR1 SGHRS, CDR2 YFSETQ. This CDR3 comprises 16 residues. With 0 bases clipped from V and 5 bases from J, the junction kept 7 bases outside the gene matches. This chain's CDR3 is CASSLASQRGNNEQFF. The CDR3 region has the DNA TGCGCCAGCAGCTTGGCCAGTCAGCGGGGGAACAATGAGCAGTTCTTC.

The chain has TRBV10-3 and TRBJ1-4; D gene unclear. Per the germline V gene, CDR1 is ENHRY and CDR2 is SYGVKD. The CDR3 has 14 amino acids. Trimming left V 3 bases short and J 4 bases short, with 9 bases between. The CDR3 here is CAISEEGHNEKLFF. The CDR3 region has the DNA TGTGCCATCAGTGAAGAGGGTCATAATGAAAAACTGTTTTTT.

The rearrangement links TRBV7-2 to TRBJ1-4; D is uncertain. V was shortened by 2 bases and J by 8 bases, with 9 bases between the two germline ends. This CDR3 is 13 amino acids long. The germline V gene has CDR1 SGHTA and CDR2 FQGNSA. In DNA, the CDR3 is TGTGCCAGCAGCTTATTGAGTCGAGAAAAACTGTTTTTT. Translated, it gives CASSLLSREKLFF.

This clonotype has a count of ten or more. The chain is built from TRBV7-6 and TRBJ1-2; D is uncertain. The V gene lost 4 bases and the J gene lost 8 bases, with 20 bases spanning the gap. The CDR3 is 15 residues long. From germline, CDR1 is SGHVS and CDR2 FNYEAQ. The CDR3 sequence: CASSSSGRHSAGYTF. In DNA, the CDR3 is TGTGCCAGCAGCTCTTCCGGGAGGCACTCTGCCGGCTACACCTTC.

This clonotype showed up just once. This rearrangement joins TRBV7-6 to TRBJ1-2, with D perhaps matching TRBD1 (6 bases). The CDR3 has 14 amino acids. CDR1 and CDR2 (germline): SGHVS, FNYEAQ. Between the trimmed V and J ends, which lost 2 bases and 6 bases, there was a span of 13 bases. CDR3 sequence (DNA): TGTGCCAGCAGCTTATCAAACAGGGTGCATGGCTACACCTTC. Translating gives CASSLSNRVHGYTF.

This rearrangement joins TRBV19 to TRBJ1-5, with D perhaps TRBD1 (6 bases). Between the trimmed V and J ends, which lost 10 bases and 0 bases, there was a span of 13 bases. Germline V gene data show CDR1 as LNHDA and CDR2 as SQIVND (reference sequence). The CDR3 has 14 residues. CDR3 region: CATRGGYSNQPQHF. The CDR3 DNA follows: TGTGCCACCCGAGGGGGGTATAGCAATCAGCCCCAGCATTTT.

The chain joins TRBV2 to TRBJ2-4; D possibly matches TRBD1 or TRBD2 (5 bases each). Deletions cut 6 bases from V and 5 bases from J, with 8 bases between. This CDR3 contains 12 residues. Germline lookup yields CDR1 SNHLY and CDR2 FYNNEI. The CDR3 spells CASRRDENIQYF. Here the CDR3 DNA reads TGTGCCAGCAGGAGGGACGAAAACATTCAGTACTTC. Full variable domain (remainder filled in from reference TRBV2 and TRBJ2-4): EPEVTQTPSHQVTQMGQEVILRCVPISNHLYFYWYRQILGQKVEFLVSFYNNEISEKSEIFDDQFSVERPDGSNFTLKIRSTKLEDSAMYFCASRRDENIQYFGAGTRLSVL.

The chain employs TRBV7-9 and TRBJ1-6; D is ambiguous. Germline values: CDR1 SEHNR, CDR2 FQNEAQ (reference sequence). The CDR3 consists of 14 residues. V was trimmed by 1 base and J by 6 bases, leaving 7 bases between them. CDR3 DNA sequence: TGTGCCAGCAGCTTAGATCTGCGTAATTCACCCCTCCACTTT. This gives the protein CASSLDLRNSPLHF.

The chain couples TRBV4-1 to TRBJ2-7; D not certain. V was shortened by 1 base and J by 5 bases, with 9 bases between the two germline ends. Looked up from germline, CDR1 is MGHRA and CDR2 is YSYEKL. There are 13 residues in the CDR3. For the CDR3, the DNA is TGCGCCAGCAGCCAAGTGGGGAACGACGAGCAGTACTTC. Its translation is CASSQVGNDEQYF.

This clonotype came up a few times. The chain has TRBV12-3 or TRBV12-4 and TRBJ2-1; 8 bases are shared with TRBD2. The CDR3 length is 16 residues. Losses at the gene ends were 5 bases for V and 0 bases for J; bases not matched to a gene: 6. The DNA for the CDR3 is TGTGCCAGCAGTCCCCTAGCGGGTCTCTCCTACAATGAGCAGTTCTTC. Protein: CASSPLAGLSYNEQFF.

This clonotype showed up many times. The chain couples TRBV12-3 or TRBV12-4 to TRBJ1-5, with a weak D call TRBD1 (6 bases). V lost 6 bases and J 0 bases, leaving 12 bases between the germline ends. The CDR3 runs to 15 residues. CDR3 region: CASRRNRDSNQPQHF. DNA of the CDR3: TGTGCCAGCAGGCGTAACAGGGATAGCAATCAGCCCCAGCATTTT.

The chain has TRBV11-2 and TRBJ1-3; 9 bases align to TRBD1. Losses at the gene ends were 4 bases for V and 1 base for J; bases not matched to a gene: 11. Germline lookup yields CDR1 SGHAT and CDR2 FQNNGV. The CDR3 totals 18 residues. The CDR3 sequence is CASSSLGQGIFSGNTIYF. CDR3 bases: TGTGCCAGCAGCTCACTGGGACAGGGAATTTTTTCTGGAAACACCATATATTTT.

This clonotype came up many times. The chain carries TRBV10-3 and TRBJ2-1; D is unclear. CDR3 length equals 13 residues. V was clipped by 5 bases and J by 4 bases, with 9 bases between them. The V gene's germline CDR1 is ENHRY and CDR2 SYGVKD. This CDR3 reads CAISIDGYNEQFF. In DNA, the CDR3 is TGTGCCATCAGTATCGACGGGTACAATGAGCAGTTCTTC.

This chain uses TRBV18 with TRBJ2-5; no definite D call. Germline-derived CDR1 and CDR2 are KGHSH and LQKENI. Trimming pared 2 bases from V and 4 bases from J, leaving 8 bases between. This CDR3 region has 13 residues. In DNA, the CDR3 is TGTGCCAGCTCACCAAGCCCCAGAGAGACCCAGTACTTC. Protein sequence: CASSPSPRETQYF. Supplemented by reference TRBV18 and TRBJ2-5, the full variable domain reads NAGVMQNPRHLVRRRGQEARLRCSPMKGHSHVYWYRQLPEEGLKFMVYLQKENIIDESGMPKERFSAEFPKEGPSILRIQQVVRGDSAAYFCASSPSPRETQYFGPGTRLLVL.